This is a list of T cell receptor beta chains from one sample in a study of chemoradiotherapy in HPV16-positive cancers. TCRdb's table, derived via immunoSEQ multiplex PCR, lists solely in-frame clones and lacks some. The data hold around 10,000 clones, with roughly 80% observed a single time. Material: blood, obtained from a patient who underwent chemoradiotherapy. These receptors were collected from a human donor with HPV-associated anogenital cancer. The CDR3 runs from the conserved cysteine through the conserved F or W. Fields, in order: D gene, clone size, V gene, J gene, CDR3 DNA, CDR3 protein. A D gene is named only where the DNA matches it firmly. Clone sizes are given selectively: once, few, many, or a class where the clone is expanded.

>-|few|TRBV7-9|TRBJ1-3
TGTGCCAGCAGCTTAAGGGGTGACTTCTCTGGAAACACCATATATTTT
CASSLRGDFSGNTIYF
>TRBD1|-|TRBV2|TRBJ2-2
TGTGCCAGCAGGAATAACAGGGGAGCGAACACCGGGGAGCTGTTTTTT
CASRNNRGANTGELFF
>-|-|TRBV9|TRBJ2-1
TGTGCCAGCAGCGTAGACGGTGCCTTGGGTGAGCAGTTCTTC
CASSVDGALGEQFF
>TRBD2|-|TRBV6-6|TRBJ2-2
TGTGCCAGCAGTCCAGCGGGGGGGCGGGTCGGGGAGCTGTTTTTT
CASSPAGGRVGELFF
>-|-|TRBV11-3|TRBJ1-6
TGTGCCAGCAGCTTAGAAGGGACCAACTCACCCCTCCACTTT
CASSLEGTNSPLHF
>-|-|TRBV27|TRBJ1-5
TGTGCCAGCATACTGACAGGAATGTATAGCAATCAGCCCCAGCATTTT
CASILTGMYSNQPQHF
>TRBD1|few|TRBV6-5|TRBJ1-2
TGTGCCAGCAGTTCTGCATCCACGGGACAGGCATATGGCTACACCTTC
CASSSASTGQAYGYTF
>-|-|TRBV18|TRBJ1-3
TGTGCCAGCTCAGGATCCCAAGCTACCTCTGGAAACACCATATATTTT
CASSGSQATSGNTIYF
>-|-|TRBV5-1|TRBJ1-5
TGCGCCAGCAGCTTGGAGGCAGGGAACAATCAGCCCCAGCATTTT
CASSLEAGNNQPQHF
>-|few|TRBV5-1|TRBJ1-1
TGCGCCAGCAGGAGGGAAGGAGGTACTGAAGCTTTCTTT
CASRREGGTEAFF
>TRBD2|few|TRBV25-1|TRBJ2-1
TGTGCCAGCAGTAACCCGGGACTAGCGGGGGACAATGAGCAGTTCTTC
CASSNPGLAGDNEQFF
>-|-|TRBV11-2|TRBJ1-4
TGTGCCAGCAGCTTGGGGGCGACTAATGAAAAACTGTTTTTT
CASSLGATNEKLFF
>-|-|TRBV4-1|TRBJ2-7
TGCGCCAGCAGCCAAGTATTTCGGACTCGCGACTCCTACGAGCAGTACTTC
CASSQVFRTRDSYEQYF